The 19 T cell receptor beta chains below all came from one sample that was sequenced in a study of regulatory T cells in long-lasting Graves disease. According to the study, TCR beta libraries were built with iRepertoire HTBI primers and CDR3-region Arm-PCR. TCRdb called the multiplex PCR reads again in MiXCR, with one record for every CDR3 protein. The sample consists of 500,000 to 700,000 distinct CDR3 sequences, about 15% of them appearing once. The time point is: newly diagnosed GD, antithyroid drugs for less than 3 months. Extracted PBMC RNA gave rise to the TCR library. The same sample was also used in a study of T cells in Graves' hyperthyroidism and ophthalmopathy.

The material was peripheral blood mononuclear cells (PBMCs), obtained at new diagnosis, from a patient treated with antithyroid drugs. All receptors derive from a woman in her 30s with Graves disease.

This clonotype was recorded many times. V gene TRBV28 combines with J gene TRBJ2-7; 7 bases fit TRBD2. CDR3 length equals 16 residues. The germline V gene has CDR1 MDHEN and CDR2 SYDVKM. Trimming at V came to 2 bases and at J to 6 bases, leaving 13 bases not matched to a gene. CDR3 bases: TGTGCCAGCAGTTTACCTCGGATGGGGAGGGACGGCGAGCAGTACTTC. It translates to CASSLPRMGRDGEQYF.

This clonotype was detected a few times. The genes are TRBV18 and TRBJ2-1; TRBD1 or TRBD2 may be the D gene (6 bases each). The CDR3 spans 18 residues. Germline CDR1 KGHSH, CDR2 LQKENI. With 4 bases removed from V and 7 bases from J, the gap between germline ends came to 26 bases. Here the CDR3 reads CASSQLAQFRDINNEQFF. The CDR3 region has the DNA TGTGCCAGCTCACAACTAGCCCAATTCCGGGACATTAATAATGAGCAGTTCTTC.

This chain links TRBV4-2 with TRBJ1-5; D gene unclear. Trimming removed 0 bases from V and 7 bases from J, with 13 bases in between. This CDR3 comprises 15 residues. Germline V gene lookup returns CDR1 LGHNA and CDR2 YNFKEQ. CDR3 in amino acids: CASSQDSGRWQPQHF. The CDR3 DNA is TGTGCCAGCAGCCAAGATTCGGGTCGGTGGCAGCCCCAGCATTTT.

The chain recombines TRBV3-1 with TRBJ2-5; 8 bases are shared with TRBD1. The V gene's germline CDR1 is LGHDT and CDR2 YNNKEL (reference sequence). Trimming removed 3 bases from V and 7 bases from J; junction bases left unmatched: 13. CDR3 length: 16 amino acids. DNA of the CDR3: TGTGCCAGCAGCCATCCCGGGACAGGAAGTATCGGGACCCAGTACTTC. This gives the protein CASSHPGTGSIGTQYF.

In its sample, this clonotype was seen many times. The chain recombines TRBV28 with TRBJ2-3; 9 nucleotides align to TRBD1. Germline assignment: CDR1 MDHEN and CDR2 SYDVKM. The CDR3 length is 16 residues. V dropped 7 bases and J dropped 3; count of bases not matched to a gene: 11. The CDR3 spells CASTRPRDRVTDTQYF. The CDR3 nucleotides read TGTGCCAGCACTAGACCCCGGGACAGGGTAACAGATACGCAGTATTTT.

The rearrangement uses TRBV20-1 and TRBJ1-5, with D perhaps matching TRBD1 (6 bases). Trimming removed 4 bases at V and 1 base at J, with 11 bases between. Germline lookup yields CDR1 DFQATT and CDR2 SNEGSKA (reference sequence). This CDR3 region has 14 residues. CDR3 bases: TGCAGTGCTACCGGGACAAGAAGCAATCAGCCCCAGCATTTT. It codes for CSATGTRSNQPQHF.

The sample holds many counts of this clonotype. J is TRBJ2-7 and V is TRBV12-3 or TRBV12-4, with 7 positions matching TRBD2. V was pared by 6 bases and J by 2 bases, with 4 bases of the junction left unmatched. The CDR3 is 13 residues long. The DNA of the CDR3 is TGTGCCAGCAGGGGCGGGAGCCCCTACGAGCAGTACTTC. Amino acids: CASRGGSPYEQYF.

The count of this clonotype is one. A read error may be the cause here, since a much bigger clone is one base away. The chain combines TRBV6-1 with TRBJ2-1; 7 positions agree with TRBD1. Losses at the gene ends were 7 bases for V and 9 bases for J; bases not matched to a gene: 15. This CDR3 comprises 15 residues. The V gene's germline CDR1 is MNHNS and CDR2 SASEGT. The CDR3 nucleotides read TGTGCCAGCACCCAGCTGGAGGACAGGTTCAGTGAGCAGTTCTTC. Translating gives CASTQLEDRFSEQFF.

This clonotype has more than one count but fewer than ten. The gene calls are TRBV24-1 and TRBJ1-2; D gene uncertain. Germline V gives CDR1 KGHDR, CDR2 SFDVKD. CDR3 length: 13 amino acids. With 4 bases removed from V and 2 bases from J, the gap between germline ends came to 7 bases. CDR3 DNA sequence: TGTGCCACCAGTGAAGGACCGAACTATGGCTACACCTTC. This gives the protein CATSEGPNYGYTF.

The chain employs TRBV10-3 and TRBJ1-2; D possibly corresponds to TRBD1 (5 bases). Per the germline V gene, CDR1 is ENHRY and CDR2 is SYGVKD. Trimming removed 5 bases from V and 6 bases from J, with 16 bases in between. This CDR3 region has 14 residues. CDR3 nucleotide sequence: TGTGCCATCAGTAAGACAGCCCTTAGTGATGGCTACACCTTC. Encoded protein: CAISKTALSDGYTF.

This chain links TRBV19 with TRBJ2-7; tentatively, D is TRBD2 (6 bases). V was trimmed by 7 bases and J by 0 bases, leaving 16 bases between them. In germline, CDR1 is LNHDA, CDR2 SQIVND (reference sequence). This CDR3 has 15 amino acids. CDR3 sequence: CASMRSGTLSYEQYF. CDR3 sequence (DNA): TGTGCCAGTATGAGGAGTGGGACTCTCTCCTACGAGCAGTACTTC.

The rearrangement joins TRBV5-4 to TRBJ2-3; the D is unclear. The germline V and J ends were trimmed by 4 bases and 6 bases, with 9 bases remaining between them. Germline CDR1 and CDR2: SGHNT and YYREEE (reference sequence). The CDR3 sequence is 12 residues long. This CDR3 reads CASSLSFDTQYF. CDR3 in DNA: TGTGCCAGCAGCCTCTCCTTTGATACGCAGTATTTT.

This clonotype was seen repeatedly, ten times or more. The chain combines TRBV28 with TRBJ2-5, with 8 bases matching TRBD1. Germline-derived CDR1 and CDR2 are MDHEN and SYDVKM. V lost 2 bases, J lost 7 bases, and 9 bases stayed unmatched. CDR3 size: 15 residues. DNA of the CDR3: TGTGCCAGCAGTTTACGCAGGGGGCTTGTTATGACCCAGTACTTC. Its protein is CASSLRRGLVMTQYF. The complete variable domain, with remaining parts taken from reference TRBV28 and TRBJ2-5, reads DVKVTQSSRYLVKRTGEKVFLECVQDMDHENMFWYRQDPGLGLRLIYFSYDVKMKEKGDIPEGYSVSREKKERFSLILESASTNQTSMYLCASSLRRGLVMTQYFGPGTRLLVL.

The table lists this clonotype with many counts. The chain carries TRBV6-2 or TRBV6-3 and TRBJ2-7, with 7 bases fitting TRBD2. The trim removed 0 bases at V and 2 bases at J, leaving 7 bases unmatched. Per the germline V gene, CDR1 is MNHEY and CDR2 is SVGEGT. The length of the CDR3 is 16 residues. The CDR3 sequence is CASSYSWREWPYEQYF. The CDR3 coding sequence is TGTGCCAGCAGTTACTCGTGGCGGGAGTGGCCCTACGAGCAGTACTTC.

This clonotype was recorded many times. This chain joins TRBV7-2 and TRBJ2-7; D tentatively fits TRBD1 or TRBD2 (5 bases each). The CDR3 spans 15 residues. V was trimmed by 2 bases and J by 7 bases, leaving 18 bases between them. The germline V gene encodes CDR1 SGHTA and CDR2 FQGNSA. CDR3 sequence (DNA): TGTGCCAGCAGCTTATGGGTCAGTTGGGACGGGGAGCAGTACTTC. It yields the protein CASSLWVSWDGEQYF. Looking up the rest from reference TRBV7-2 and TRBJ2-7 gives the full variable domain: GAGVSQSPSNKVTEKGKDVELRCDPISGHTALYWYRQSLGQGLEFLIYFQGNSAPDKSGLPSDRFSAERTGGSVSTLTIQRTQQEDSAVYLCASSLWVSWDGEQYFGPGTRLTVT.

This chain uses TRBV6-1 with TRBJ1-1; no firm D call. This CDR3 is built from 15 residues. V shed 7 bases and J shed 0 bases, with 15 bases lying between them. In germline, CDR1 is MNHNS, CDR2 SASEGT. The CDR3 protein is CASTLGRNMNTEAFF. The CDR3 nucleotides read TGTGCCAGCACCCTCGGACGGAACATGAACACTGAAGCTTTCTTT.

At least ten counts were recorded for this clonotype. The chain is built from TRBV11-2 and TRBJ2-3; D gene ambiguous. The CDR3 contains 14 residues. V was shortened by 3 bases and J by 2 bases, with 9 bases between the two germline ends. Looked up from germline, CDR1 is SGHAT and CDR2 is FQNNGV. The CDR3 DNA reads TGTGCCAGCAGCTTTACCCGACACACAGATACGCAGTATTTT. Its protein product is CASSFTRHTDTQYF. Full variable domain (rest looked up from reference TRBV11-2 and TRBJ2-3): EAGVAQSPRYKIIEKRQSVAFWCNPISGHATLYWYQQILGQGPKLLIQFQNNGVVDDSQLPKDRFSAERLKGVDSTLKIQPAKLEDSAVYLCASSFTRHTDTQYFGPGTRLTVL.

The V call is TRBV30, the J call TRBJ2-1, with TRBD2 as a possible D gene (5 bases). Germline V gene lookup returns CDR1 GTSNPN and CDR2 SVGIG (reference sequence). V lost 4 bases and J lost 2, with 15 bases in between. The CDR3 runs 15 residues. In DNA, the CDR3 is TGTGCCTGGATGGACGGGATTGGCCCCTACAATGAGCAGTTCTTC. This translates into CAWMDGIGPYNEQFF. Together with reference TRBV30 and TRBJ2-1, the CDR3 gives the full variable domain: SQTIHQWPATLVQPVGSPLSLECTVEGTSNPNLYWYRQAAGRGLQLLFYSVGIGQISSEVPQNLSASRPQDRQFILSSKKLLLSDSGFYLCAWMDGIGPYNEQFFGPGTRLTVL.

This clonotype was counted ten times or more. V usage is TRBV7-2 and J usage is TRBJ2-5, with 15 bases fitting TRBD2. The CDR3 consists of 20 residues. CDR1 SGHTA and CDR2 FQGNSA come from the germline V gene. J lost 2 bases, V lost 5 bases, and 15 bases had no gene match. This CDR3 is CASSRASPGTSGRNQETQYF. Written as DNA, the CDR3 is TGTGCCAGCAGCCGCGCTAGTCCCGGGACTAGCGGGAGGAATCAAGAGACCCAGTACTTC.